This TCR beta chain was recorded in a study of identifying expanded T cells in peripheral blood (dated by TCRdb to between 2017 and 2020). With respect to the entire study: Separate aliquots of the same genomic DNA pool were sequenced to produce technical replicates, and four replicates were compared in pairs. What the research found in general, with its limitations: For all healthy donors, the variance in clone template counts between two-week samples rose significantly as total template count increased. The authors expected biological variance in healthy repertoires might increase further over much longer intervals such as months to years. The binomial model flagged around 1.2 differentially abundant clones between technical replicates but around 16 over around 2 weeks and approximately 18 over about four weeks. The beta-binomial model significantly reduced the number of clones called differentially abundant and the false-positive rate across all healthy-donor time intervals.

Points on this clone: Which antigen it targets is not known. No per-base quality is available; no much larger clone lies one base away.

TCRbeta CDR3 regions were profiled with the immunoSEQ Assay using bias-controlled multiplex PCR amplification of genomic DNA. The authors processed their data as follows. The absolute abundance of each unique TCRbeta CDR3 region was quantified after sequences were collapsed and filtered. Differential abundance was assessed using a binomial (Fisher-equivalent) model and a beta-binomial model in which time-dependent variance fitted from healthy donors was added. Clones with fewer than 5 combined templates were removed, and a clone was called differentially abundant if the clone's Benjamini-Hochberg FDR was below 0.01. The form v = (b*log(k)+a)^2 was used to model beta-binomial variance as a function of total template count across the two samples. Sourced from immuneACCESS, this table was stored by TCRdb with only in-frame sequences that have V and J called. A share of the clones is absent; for the studies checked, an unresolved V gene accounts for under half, and the remainder has no known explanation. Clone size and the V and J calls come from that table; the DNA yielded D and trimming. In all, the sample holds more than 95,000 clones, and 84% of those were seen once. More than 2.5% of the sample lies in the top ten.

No immune events, such as infections, were documented for the healthy donors during the collection period. To calibrate time-dependent variance in a beta-binomial model of T-cell clone differential abundance, blood repertoires from healthy donors were used as a training cohort. The training cohort was composed of 10 or so healthy donors, 3 female and 7 male. The donors were between roughly 25 and 64 years old, with an average age of approximately 45 years. Whole blood, obtained from a commercial supplier, was collected from each healthy donor at three time points spaced roughly 14 days apart. For immunosequencing, genomic DNA was extracted from unsorted whole blood. The CDR3 spans 14 residues, from the cysteine through the phenylalanine. Only CDR3 DNA is held: 42 bases, read in frame from base 1. The V end loses 3 bases and the J end loses 3 bases, and a stretch of 12 bases separates them. The germline V gene (reference sequence) supplies CDR1 PRHDT and CDR2 FYEKMQ.

In this chain, TRBV13 is recombined with TRBJ2-7, with the D gene not clear enough to name. This clonotype was sampled from a person aged 18 to 70 in good health. Source material: blood. Here is the DNA: TGTGCCAGCAGCTTTTCTGACACCCACTACGAGCAGTACTTC. Protein translation: CASSFSDTHYEQYF.